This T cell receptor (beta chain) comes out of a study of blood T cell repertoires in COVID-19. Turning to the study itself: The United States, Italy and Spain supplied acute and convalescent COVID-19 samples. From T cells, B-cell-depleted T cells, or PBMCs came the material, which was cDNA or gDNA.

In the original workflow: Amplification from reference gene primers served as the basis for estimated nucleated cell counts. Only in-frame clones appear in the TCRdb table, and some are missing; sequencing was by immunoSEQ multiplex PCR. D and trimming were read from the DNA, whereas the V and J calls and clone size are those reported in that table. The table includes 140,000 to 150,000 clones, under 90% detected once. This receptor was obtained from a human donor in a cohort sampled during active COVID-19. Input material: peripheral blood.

DNA for the CDR3: TGTGCCAGCAGTGAGAACAGGGATGATCAGCCCCAGCATTTT. Its translation: CASSENRDDQPQHF. The rearrangement uses TRBV2 and TRBJ1-5; TRBD1 might be the D (6 bases). V lost 3 bases, J lost 5 bases, and 11 bases lay in between. Germline V gene data show CDR1 as SNHLY and CDR2 as FYNNEI. This CDR3 contains 14 residues.